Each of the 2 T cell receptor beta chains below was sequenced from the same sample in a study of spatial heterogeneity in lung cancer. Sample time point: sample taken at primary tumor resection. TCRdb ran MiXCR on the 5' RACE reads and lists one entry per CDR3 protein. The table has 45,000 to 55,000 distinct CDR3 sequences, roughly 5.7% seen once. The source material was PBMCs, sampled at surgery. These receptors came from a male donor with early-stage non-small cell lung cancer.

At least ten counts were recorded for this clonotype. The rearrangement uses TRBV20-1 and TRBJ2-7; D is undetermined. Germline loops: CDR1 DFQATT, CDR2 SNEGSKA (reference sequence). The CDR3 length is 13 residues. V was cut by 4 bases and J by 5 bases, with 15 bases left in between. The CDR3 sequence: CSAMARVDHEQYF. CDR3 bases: TGCAGTGCTATGGCCCGGGTAGACCACGAGCAGTACTTC.

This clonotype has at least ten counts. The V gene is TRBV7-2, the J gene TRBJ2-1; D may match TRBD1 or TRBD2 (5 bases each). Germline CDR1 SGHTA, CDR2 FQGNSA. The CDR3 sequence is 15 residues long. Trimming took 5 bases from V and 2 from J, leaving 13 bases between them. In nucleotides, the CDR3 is TGTGCCAGCAGCCCCGGGACCAGCACCTACAATGAGCAGTTCTTC. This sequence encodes CASSPGTSTYNEQFF.